This T cell receptor (beta chain) was sequenced in a study of blood T cell repertoires in COVID-19 (dated by TCRdb to about 2020). At the level of the whole study: Samples from collaborators originated in the United States, Italy and Spain and spanned both the acute and convalescent phases of COVID-19. Where available, HLA class I and class II types were taken from metadata supplied by the sample provider and were not determined by assay-based typing. Deeply sampled blood TCRbeta repertoires from subjects exposed to, actively infected with, or recovered from COVID-19 were included in the dataset. Samples came from the ongoing ImmuneRACE study (first 160 participants) plus 1,254 subjects from 6 global collaborators. The prospective study material was composed of cDNA or gDNA derived from T cells, B-cell-depleted T cells, or PBMCs. A freely available public database, intended as a resource for researchers studying the immune response to SARS-CoV-2, is where the repertoires were released. A de-identified subject ID, COVID-19 status, age in years and sex were almost always included in the sample metadata. What the study reported, not specific to this receptor: Clinical and demographic metadata were provided uncurated, with the amount varying by source and participant.

Trimming leaves V shorter by 0 bases and J shorter by 6 bases, with the junction holding 6 bases beyond the gene matches. Sequences SNHLY (CDR1) and FYNNEI (CDR2) are obtained from the germline V gene. The CDR3, from cysteine to phenylalanine, totals 16 residues. Solely the CDR3 DNA is kept, with 48 bases framed from the first base. Participants in the prospective study were enrolled through a virtual design, were aged about 18 to 89 years, and lived in under 25 United States geographic areas. In the prospective study, participants were assigned to cohorts based on the clinical history participants reported in a screening survey and a study questionnaire. Recovered participants in ImmuneRACE Cohort 3 were defined by two consecutive negative NP/OP PCR tests, clearance by a healthcare professional, or resolution of symptoms. Mobile phlebotomists in the prospective study collected whole blood, serum and a nasopharyngeal or oropharyngeal swab from every participant. Over an approximately two-month period, participants in the prospective study had the option of providing additional blood draws and questionnaires. Before DNA extraction, blood samples from the prospective study were shipped at room temperature or frozen.

TCRbeta CDR3 regions were amplified from genomic DNA using the immunoSEQ Assay, a bias-controlled multiplex PCR. In the paper's pipeline: Within the assay, amplification of reference gene primers was used to estimate how many nucleated cells each sample contained. To quantify the absolute abundance of each unique TCRbeta CDR3 rearrangement, sequence reads were collapsed and filtered. For each sample, productive Simpson clonality was calculated as the square root of Simpson's diversity index over productive rearrangements. TCRdb obtained this table from immuneACCESS and retained in-frame rearrangements with V and J assigned. These tables miss some clones; where compared with another copy, unresolved V genes account for less than half of the shortfall, and the remainder is unexplained. V and J calls plus clone size are reproduced from that table; the DNA served to infer D and trimming. The sample table holds roughly 150,000 clones, of which 75% to 85% were seen once. The ten largest clones capture 5% to 6% of the sample.

Notes on this clone: The target of this receptor is not known. The sample holds no much larger clone one base away, and base qualities are not on file.

This clonotype was obtained from a man aged 40-49 years who had recovered from COVID-19. The sequencing input was PBMCs or T cells enriched from blood (not recorded which). This receptor chain uses TRBV2 and TRBJ1-3; 9 central nucleotides agree with TRBD1. Here the CDR3 is given as CASSEALTGGENTIYF. The sequenced DNA: TGTGCCAGCAGTGAAGCGTTAACAGGGGGCGAAAACACCATATATTTT. Outside the CDR3, residues come from the reference TRBV2 and TRBJ1-3 proteins, so the full variable domain is: EPEVTQTPSHQVTQMGQEVILRCVPISNHLYFYWYRQILGQKVEFLVSFYNNEISEKSEIFDDQFSVERPDGSNFTLKIRSTKLEDSAMYFCASSEALTGGENTIYFGEGSWLTVV.